This T cell receptor beta chain comes out of a study of T-cell reconstitution after alpha-beta-depleted transplantation in children. Points from the study as a whole: Recipient T cells and thymic progenitors that survived were the source of the high TCRbeta diversity seen at day 60 in some patients. By one year post-transplant, T-cell counts and diversity largely arose from T cells that were newly produced. Reported findings indicate that, about two months after transplant, alpha-beta T cells came from several hundred expanded clones, which were derived from non-depleted graft cells.

Of note for this clonotype: Its antigen is currently unknown.

TCRbeta library construction was performed incorporating unique molecular identifiers. TCRdb fed the PCR reads into MiXCR, producing one record per CDR3 protein. The data show approximately 1,000,000 distinct CDR3 sequences, roughly 29% seen once. Germline V gene sequence: CDR1 SQVTM, CDR2 ANQGSEA. V lost 0 bases and J lost 4; bases outside the gene matches: 10. The CDR3 extends over 17 amino acids. This chain connects TRBV29-1 to TRBJ2-5, with 11 bases aligning to TRBD1. The TCR comes from a boy in the first two years of life who had a stem cell transplant for SCID, so the T cells may come from the graft donor. Sequences were derived from PBMCs, mostly from graft donor cells, sampled 360 days after TCRalphabeta/CD19-depleted stem cell transplant. The CDR3 DNA is TGCAGCGTTGAAGAAGAGGGAGGACAGGGGGCTCCAGAGACCCAGTACTTC. Its protein product is CSVEEEGGQGAPETQYF.